These 31 T cell receptor beta chains originate from one sample sequenced in a study of radiotherapy plus CTLA-4 blockade in lung cancer. The table came from immunoSEQ multiplex PCR; TCRdb's copy has only in-frame clones and leaves some out. The data show roughly 59,000 clones, with approximately 67% seen just once and about 9% held by the top ten. The specimen was peripheral blood, collected from a patient treated with radiotherapy plus ipilimumab. Source of these receptors: a human donor with non-small cell lung cancer whose response to radiotherapy plus ipilimumab could not be evaluated.

About this clone: This specimen includes other DNA sequences encoding the same CDR3. The genes are TRBV6-5 and TRBJ2-1; the D gene is possibly TRBD2 (5 bases). Germline CDR1 and CDR2: MNHEY and SVGAGI. This CDR3 contains 13 residues. Trimming cost V 3 bases and J 4 bases, with 7 bases left between them. This CDR3 is CASSYTGYNEQFF. The CDR3 DNA reads TGTGCCAGCAGTTATACGGGGTACAATGAGCAGTTCTTC.

Many counts were recorded for this clone. CDR3 sequence: CASSYSRQGRRAFF. CDR3 DNA: TGTGCCAGCAGTTACTCCAGACAGGGACGGAGAGCTTTCTTT. The chain employs TRBV6-5 and TRBJ1-1, with 7 bases identical to TRBD1. Trimming at V came to 0 bases and at J to 10 bases, leaving 8 bases not matched to a gene. Germline V gene sequence: CDR1 MNHEY, CDR2 SVGAGI. This CDR3 spans 14 amino acids.

The V call is TRBV9, the J call TRBJ2-1; a possible D gene is TRBD1 (5 bases). CDR1 and CDR2 (germline): SGDLS, YYNGEE. The CDR3 is 14 residues long. Trimming shortened V by 4 bases and J by 7 bases, and 15 bases separated the two germline ends. The DNA of the CDR3 is TGTGCCAGCAGCCCCCTCAGGGTAATGAATGAGCAGTTCTTC. Its protein product is CASSPLRVMNEQFF.

This clone was seen a single time. The chain joins TRBV5-1 to TRBJ2-7; 7 positions agree with TRBD1. The germline CDR1 and CDR2 sequences are SGHRS and YFSETQ. This CDR3 has 15 residues. The V gene end was trimmed by 5 bases and the J gene end by 1 base; junction bases not matched to a gene: 9. This CDR3 reads CASRVTGVGSYEQYF. The CDR3 DNA reads as TGCGCCAGCAGGGTTACAGGGGTTGGGTCCTACGAGCAGTACTTC.

This clone was seen a single time. This chain joins TRBV5-4 and TRBJ2-7; D may be TRBD2 (5 bases). Trimming pared 5 bases from V and 1 base from J, leaving 16 bases between. The CDR3 contains 15 residues. Germline assignment: CDR1 SGHNT and CDR2 YYREEE (reference sequence). The CDR3 loop reads CASSFGGQTSYEQYF. CDR3 DNA sequence: TGTGCCAGCAGTTTCGGCGGGCAAACTTCCTACGAGCAGTACTTC.

The V and J genes are TRBV4-3 and TRBJ2-5; a possible D gene is TRBD2 (7 bases). The CDR3 sequence is 15 residues long. Germline V gene lookup returns CDR1 LGHNA and CDR2 YSLEER. V gave up 6 bases and J gave up 1 base, with 15 bases separating them. CDR3 region: CASSRWRGLQETQYF. The CDR3 DNA reads TGCGCCAGCAGTCGATGGCGGGGGCTCCAAGAGACCCAGTACTTC.

The chain links TRBV13 to TRBJ1-1; TRBD1 might be the D (5 bases). Between the trimmed V and J ends, which lost 10 bases and 5 bases, there was a span of 17 bases. This CDR3 comprises 13 residues. Germline V gene data show CDR1 as PRHDT and CDR2 as FYEKMQ (reference sequence). CDR3 sequence (DNA): TGTGCCACCACCGGGACTGTGAGAACTGAAGCTTTCTTT. Translated, it gives CATTGTVRTEAFF.

The chain combines TRBV5-1 with TRBJ2-1, with D maybe TRBD2 (6 bases). This CDR3 has 15 residues. Trimming took 0 bases from V and 8 from J, leaving 15 bases between them. Per the germline V gene, CDR1 is SGHRS and CDR2 is YFSETQ. The CDR3 loop is CASSLEGLVGDEQFF. For the CDR3, the DNA is TGCGCCAGCAGCTTGGAGGGACTCGTGGGCGATGAGCAGTTCTTC. The full variable domain, rest sourced from reference TRBV5-1 and TRBJ2-1, is KAGVTQTPRYLIKTRGQQVTLSCSPISGHRSVSWYQQTPGQGLQFLFEYFSETQRNKGNFPGRFSGRQFSNSRSEMNVSTLELGDSALYLCASSLEGLVGDEQFFGPGTRLTVL.

The genes are TRBV7-2 and TRBJ2-5; TRBD1 matches 10 bases. The V and J ends lost 4 bases and 5 bases, in that order; junction bases with no gene match: 7. Germline V CDR1 and CDR2: SGHTA, FQGNSA. The CDR3 is made up of 15 amino acids. CDR3 sequence (DNA): TGTGCCAGCAGCTCCGGACAGGGGGTTACGGAGACCCAGTACTTC. Protein product: CASSSGQGVTETQYF.

The CDR3: CAAEPGQGASPLHF. The CDR3 nucleotides are TGTGCCGCAGAACCGGGACAGGGGGCCTCACCCCTCCACTTT. The V gene is TRBV6-1, the J gene TRBJ1-6, with TRBD1 matching over 12 bases. V lost 11 bases, J lost 10 bases, and 9 bases stayed unmatched. The CDR3 length is 14 residues. Looked up from germline, CDR1 is MNHNS and CDR2 is SASEGT.

The rearrangement joins TRBV19 to TRBJ1-4; 9 nucleotides line up with TRBD1. There are 21 residues in the CDR3. Unmatched junction bases numbered 19, after V lost 5 bases and J lost 0 bases. Per the germline V gene, CDR1 is LNHDA and CDR2 is SQIVND (reference sequence). CDR3 residues: CASSLRGQGRIPFTTNEKLFF. Here the CDR3 DNA reads TGTGCCAGTAGTCTTCGTGGACAGGGGAGGATCCCTTTCACAACTAATGAAAAACTGTTTTTT.

This chain connects TRBV7-9 to TRBJ1-1; D ambiguous. Trimming pared 4 bases from V and 1 base from J, leaving 10 bases between. This CDR3 contains 14 residues. Germline CDR1 is SEHNR and CDR2 is FQNEAQ (reference sequence). The CDR3 DNA reads TGTGCCAGCAGCTCGGCCTGGGCGAACACTGAAGCTTTCTTT. Translated: CASSSAWANTEAFF.

This chain uses TRBV7-6 with TRBJ1-3; D gene ambiguous. The CDR3 has 16 residues. The ends were cut back, 5 bases at V and 0 bases at J, with 14 bases in the middle. Per the germline V gene, CDR1 is SGHVS and CDR2 is FNYEAQ. The CDR3 DNA reads TGTGCCAGCAGCGGTGGGCAGCAAGACTCTGGAAACACCATATATTTT. It is translated as CASSGGQQDSGNTIYF.

Written as DNA, the CDR3 is TGTGCCAGCAGCTTAGGTCCGGGAAACACCATATATTTT. Protein: CASSLGPGNTIYF. This rearrangement joins TRBV7-6 to TRBJ1-3; D not certain. Trimming cost V 1 base and J 4 bases, with 5 bases left between them. The CDR3 totals 13 residues. From germline, CDR1 is SGHVS and CDR2 FNYEAQ.

V and J are TRBV9 and TRBJ1-1; D remains unclear. Germline V gene lookup returns CDR1 SGDLS and CDR2 YYNGEE. V gave up 0 bases and J gave up 1 base, with 4 bases separating them. This CDR3 spans 13 amino acids. The CDR3 loop reads CASSVAGNTEAFF. Written as DNA, the CDR3 is TGTGCCAGCAGCGTAGCAGGGAACACTGAAGCTTTCTTT.

This chain uses TRBV5-1 with TRBJ1-2; 10 bases fit TRBD1. This CDR3 is built from 14 residues. The germline V gene has CDR1 SGHRS and CDR2 YFSETQ. The V gene end was trimmed by 6 bases and the J gene end by 5 bases; junction bases not matched to a gene: 7. CDR3 loop: CASTIGQGGYGYTF. The CDR3 DNA follows: TGCGCCAGCACTATTGGACAGGGGGGGTATGGCTACACCTTC.

The gene calls are TRBV4-1 and TRBJ2-7, with 14 positions matching TRBD2. The CDR3 runs 16 residues. Germline loops: CDR1 MGHRA, CDR2 YSYEKL. The V and J ends lost 5 bases and 4 bases, in that order; junction bases with no gene match: 7. CDR3 residues: CASSGGLAGGKYEQYF. In DNA, the CDR3 is TGCGCCAGCAGCGGAGGACTAGCGGGGGGTAAATACGAGCAGTACTTC.

The V and J genes are TRBV10-3 and TRBJ2-5; a possible D gene is TRBD1 (6 bases). With the DNA end fitting TRBJ2-7 better, the J assignment may be wrong. This CDR3 has 14 residues. CDR1 ENHRY and CDR2 SYGVKD come from the germline V gene. Here the CDR3 DNA reads TGTGCCATCAGGACAGGTGAAAGAACCTACGAGCAGTACTTC. It yields the protein CAIRTGERTYEQYF.

CDR3 in DNA: TGTGCCAGCAGCGTAACAGGCGCGATAGGGTCCACAGATACGCAGTATTTT. It specifies CASSVTGAIGSTDTQYF. The chain combines TRBV9 with TRBJ2-3; TRBD1 might be the D (5 bases). The CDR3 has 17 residues. The V gene lost 1 base and the J gene lost 2 bases, with 17 bases spanning the gap. Germline V gives CDR1 SGDLS, CDR2 YYNGEE.

The V and J genes are TRBV5-1 and TRBJ1-2; 7 bases are shared with TRBD1. Germline V lookup: CDR1 SGHRS, CDR2 YFSETQ. V lost 3 bases and J lost 6; bases outside the gene matches: 5. The CDR3 consists of 13 residues. The CDR3 is CASSYGTVDGYTF. CDR3 bases: TGCGCCAGCAGCTACGGGACAGTGGATGGCTACACCTTC.

The rearrangement joins TRBV30 to TRBJ2-5, with 9 bases identical to TRBD1. Trimming removed 1 base from V and 5 bases from J; junction bases left unmatched: 5. The CDR3 has 14 amino acids. The V gene's germline CDR1 is GTSNPN and CDR2 SVGIG (reference sequence). CDR3 protein: CAWSAQGAVETQYF. CDR3 nucleotide sequence: TGTGCCTGGAGTGCACAGGGGGCGGTGGAGACCCAGTACTTC.

The gene calls are TRBV14 and TRBJ2-7, with 13 bases lining up with TRBD2. The germline gives CDR1 SGHDN, CDR2 FVKESK. V lost 3 bases, J lost 4 bases, and 0 bases stayed unmatched. The CDR3 consists of 14 residues. CDR3 sequence (DNA): TGTGCCAGCAGCCAGGGACTAGCGGGGTACGAGCAGTACTTC. It codes for CASSQGLAGYEQYF.

With respect to this clone: The same CDR3 arises from other DNA sequences in this sample as well. In DNA form, the CDR3 reads TGTGCCAGCTCACCCCGCCGAGGGGGAGAGACCCAGTACTTC. Translation: CASSPRRGGETQYF. The chain combines TRBV18 with TRBJ2-5, with a possible D match to TRBD1 (6 bases). Between the trimmed V and J ends, which lost 3 bases and 4 bases, there was a span of 12 bases. Germline CDR1 KGHSH, CDR2 LQKENI. There are 14 residues in the CDR3.

This sequence joins TRBV7-9 and TRBJ2-2, with D possibly matching TRBD2 (6 bases). Trimming removed 6 bases at V and 4 bases at J, with 15 bases between. The germline V gene has CDR1 SEHNR and CDR2 FQNEAQ (reference sequence). The CDR3 is made up of 15 amino acids. In DNA, the CDR3 is TGTGCCAGCAGTTTACACCGGGGGTCCACCGGGGAGCTGTTTTTT. It specifies CASSLHRGSTGELFF.

The chain combines TRBV5-1 with TRBJ2-2; a possible D gene is TRBD2 (5 bases). V lost 9 bases and J 6 bases, leaving 12 bases between the germline ends. The CDR3 consists of 12 residues. Germline loops: CDR1 SGHRS, CDR2 YFSETQ. This chain's CDR3 is CATPTGAGELFF. The CDR3 bases are TGCGCCACGCCCACCGGGGCCGGGGAGCTGTTTTTT.

A few counts support this clone. The gene calls are TRBV18 and TRBJ1-5; TRBD1 matches at 7 bases. The CDR3 length is 17 residues. Germline V gives CDR1 KGHSH, CDR2 LQKENI. V shed 3 bases and J 7 bases; nucleotides not matched to a gene: 15. CDR3 amino acids: CASSPTSSTGSGQPQHF. The CDR3 DNA reads TGTGCCAGCTCACCCACCTCCTCGACAGGGTCGGGCCAGCCCCAGCATTTT.

The DNA for the CDR3 is TGTGCCAGCACCCCCGATCCGACTGGCGCCACCGGGGAGCTGTTTTTT. This gives the protein CASTPDPTGATGELFF. The V and J genes are TRBV28 and TRBJ2-2; D not certain. The ends were cut back, 7 bases at V and 4 bases at J, with 19 bases in the middle. Germline CDR1 reads MDHEN; CDR2 reads SYDVKM. The CDR3 is 16 amino acids.

This chain links TRBV2 with TRBJ1-2, with D perhaps matching TRBD1 (6 bases). CDR3 length equals 13 residues. The germline V gene encodes CDR1 SNHLY and CDR2 FYNNEI. V lost 9 bases and J 2 bases, leaving 13 bases between the germline ends. CDR3 bases: TGTGCCAGTACAGGGATTTTAAACTATGGCTACACCTTC. Its translation: CASTGILNYGYTF.

This clone was observed a single time. The chain couples TRBV4-1 to TRBJ1-1, with TRBD1 matching over 9 bases. The trim removed 3 bases at V and 3 bases at J, leaving 14 bases unmatched. CDR3 size: 18 residues. Germline lookup yields CDR1 MGHRA and CDR2 YSYEKL. DNA for the CDR3: TGCGCCAGCAGCCAGATCCAACCCCGTGGGACAGGGCACACTGAAGCTTTCTTT. Encoded protein: CASSQIQPRGTGHTEAFF.

This clone was detected a few times. J is TRBJ2-7 and V is TRBV6-1; unclear D gene. Germline loops: CDR1 MNHNS, CDR2 SASEGT. The V gene lost 1 base and the J gene lost 0 bases, with 19 bases spanning the gap. There are 18 residues in the CDR3. The CDR3 spells CASSEDGVAWPHSYEQYF. The CDR3 nucleotides are TGTGCCAGCAGTGAAGACGGTGTAGCATGGCCTCACTCCTACGAGCAGTACTTC.

A single count supports this clone. V gene TRBV5-5 combines with J gene TRBJ2-7, with a possible D match to TRBD1 (7 bases). Germline-derived CDR1 and CDR2 are SGHKS and YYEKEE (reference sequence). The V end lost 1 base, the J end lost 4 bases, and 12 bases lay between the germline ends. This CDR3 spans 14 amino acids. The chain's CDR3 is CASSLLQGGYEQYF. CDR3 nucleotide sequence: TGTGCCAGCAGCTTGCTGCAGGGGGGTTACGAGCAGTACTTC.